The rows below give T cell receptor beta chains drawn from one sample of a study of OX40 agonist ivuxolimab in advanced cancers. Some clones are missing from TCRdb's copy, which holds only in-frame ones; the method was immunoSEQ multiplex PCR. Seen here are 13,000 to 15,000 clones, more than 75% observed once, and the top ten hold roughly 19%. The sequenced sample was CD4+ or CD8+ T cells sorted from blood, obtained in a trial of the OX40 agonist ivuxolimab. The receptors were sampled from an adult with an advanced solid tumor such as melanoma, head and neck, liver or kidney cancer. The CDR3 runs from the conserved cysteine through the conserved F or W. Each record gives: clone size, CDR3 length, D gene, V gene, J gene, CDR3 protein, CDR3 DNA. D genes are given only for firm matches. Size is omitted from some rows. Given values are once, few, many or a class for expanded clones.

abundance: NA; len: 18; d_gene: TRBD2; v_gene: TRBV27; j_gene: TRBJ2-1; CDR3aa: CASSFPTSGSVGYNEQFF; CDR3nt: TGTGCCAGCAGTTTCCCGACTAGCGGGAGTGTAGGGTACAATGAGCAGTTCTTC
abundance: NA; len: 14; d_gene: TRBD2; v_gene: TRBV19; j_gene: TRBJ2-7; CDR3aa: CASSARTSGGEQYF; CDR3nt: TGTGCCAGTAGTGCCCGGACTAGCGGGGGCGAGCAGTACTTC
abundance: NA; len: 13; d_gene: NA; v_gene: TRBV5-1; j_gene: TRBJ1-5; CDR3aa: CASSWEANQPQHF; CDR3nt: TGCGCCAGCAGCTGGGAAGCCAATCAGCCCCAGCATTTT
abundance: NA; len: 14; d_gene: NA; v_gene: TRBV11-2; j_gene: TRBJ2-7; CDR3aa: CASSFLGQVYEQYF; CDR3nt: TGTGCCAGCAGCTTTCTGGGACAAGTCTACGAGCAGTACTTC
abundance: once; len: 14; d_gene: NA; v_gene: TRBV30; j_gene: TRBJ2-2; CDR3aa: CAWSVVLGTGELFF; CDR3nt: TGTGCCTGGAGTGTAGTCCTCGGGACCGGGGAGCTGTTTTTT
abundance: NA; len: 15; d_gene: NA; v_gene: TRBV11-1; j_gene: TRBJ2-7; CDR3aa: CASSNGPDELYEQYF; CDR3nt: TGTGCCAGCAGTAACGGACCGGATGAACTATACGAGCAGTACTTC
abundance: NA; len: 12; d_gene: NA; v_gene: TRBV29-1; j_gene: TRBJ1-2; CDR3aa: CSVEGKEQGYTF; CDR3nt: TGCAGCGTTGAAGGAAAGGAGCAAGGCTACACCTTC
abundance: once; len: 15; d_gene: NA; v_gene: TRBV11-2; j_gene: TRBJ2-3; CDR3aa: CASSLSVGGTDTQYF; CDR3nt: TGTGCCAGCAGCTTAAGCGTCGGCGGCACAGATACGCAGTATTTT
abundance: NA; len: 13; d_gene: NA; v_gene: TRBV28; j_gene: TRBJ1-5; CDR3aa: CASSPLSNQPQHF; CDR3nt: TGTGCCAGCAGTCCTCTTAGCAATCAGCCCCAGCATTTT
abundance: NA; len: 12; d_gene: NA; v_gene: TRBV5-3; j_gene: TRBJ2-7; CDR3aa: CASSVGGDEQYF; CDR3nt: TGTGCCAGCAGCGTTGGGGGTGACGAGCAGTACTTC
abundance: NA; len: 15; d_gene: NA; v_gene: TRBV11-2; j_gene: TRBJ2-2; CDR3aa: CASSLEGPTGGELFF; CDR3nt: TGTGCCAGCAGCTTAGAAGGTCCCACCGGCGGGGAGCTGTTTTTT
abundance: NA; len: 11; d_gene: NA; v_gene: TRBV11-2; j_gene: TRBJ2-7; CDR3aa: CASSLQREQYF; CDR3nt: TGTGCCAGCAGCTTACAGCGGGAGCAGTACTTC
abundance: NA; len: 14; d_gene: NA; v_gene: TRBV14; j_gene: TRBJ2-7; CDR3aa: CASSQGGRGYEQYF; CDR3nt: TGTGCCAGCAGCCAAGGGGGTCGCGGCTACGAGCAGTACTTC
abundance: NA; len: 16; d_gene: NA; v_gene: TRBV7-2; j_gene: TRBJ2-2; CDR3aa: CASSLVAGGSVGELFF; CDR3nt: TGTGCCAGCAGCTTAGTGGCTGGGGGCAGTGTCGGGGAGCTGTTTTTT
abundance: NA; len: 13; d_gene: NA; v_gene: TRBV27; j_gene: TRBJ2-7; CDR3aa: CASVPPSSYEQYF; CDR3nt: TGTGCCAGCGTGCCCCCGAGCTCCTACGAGCAGTACTTC
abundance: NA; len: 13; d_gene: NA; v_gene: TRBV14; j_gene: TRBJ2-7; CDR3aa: CASSQRGSYEQYF; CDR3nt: TGTGCCAGCAGCCAACGGGGTTCCTACGAGCAGTACTTC
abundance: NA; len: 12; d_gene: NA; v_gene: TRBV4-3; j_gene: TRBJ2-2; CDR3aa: CASRGEHRGAVF; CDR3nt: TGCGCCAGCAGGGGGGAACACCGGGGAGCTGTTTTT
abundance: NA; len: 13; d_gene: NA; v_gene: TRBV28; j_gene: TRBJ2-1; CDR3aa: CASSLSPTGEQFF; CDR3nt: TGTGCCAGCAGTTTATCCCCGACCGGTGAGCAGTTCTTC
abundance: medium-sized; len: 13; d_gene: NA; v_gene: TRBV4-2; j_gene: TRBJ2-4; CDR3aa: CASSQAGADIQYF; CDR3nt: TGTGCCAGCAGCCAAGCAGGGGCGGACATTCAGTACTTC
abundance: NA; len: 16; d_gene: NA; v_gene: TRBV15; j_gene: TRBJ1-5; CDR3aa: CATDKGPFEQGQPQHF; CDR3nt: TGTGCCACGGATAAGGGGCCTTTCGAGCAGGGTCAGCCCCAGCATTTT
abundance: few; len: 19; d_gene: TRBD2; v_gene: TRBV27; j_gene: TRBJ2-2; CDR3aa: CASSIVRTSGTSKHRGAVF; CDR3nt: TGTGCCAGCAGTATAGTAAGGACTAGCGGGACCTCTAAACACCGGGGAGCTGTTTTT
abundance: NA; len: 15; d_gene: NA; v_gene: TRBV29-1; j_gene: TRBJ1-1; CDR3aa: CSVEDRGSMNTEAFF; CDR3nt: TGCAGCGTTGAAGATCGGGGGAGCATGAACACTGAAGCTTTCTTT
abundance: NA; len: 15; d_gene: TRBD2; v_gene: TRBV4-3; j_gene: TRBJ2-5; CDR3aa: CASSQVAGVKETQYF; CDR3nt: TGCGCCAGCAGCCAAGTAGCGGGAGTAAAAGAGACCCAGTACTTC
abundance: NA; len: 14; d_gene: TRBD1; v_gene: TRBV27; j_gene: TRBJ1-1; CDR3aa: CASSLMSGGTEAFF; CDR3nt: TGTGCCAGCAGTTTAATGTCAGGGGGCACTGAAGCTTTCTTT
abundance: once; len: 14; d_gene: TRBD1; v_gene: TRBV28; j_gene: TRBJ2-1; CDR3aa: CATDRQGAWYEQFF; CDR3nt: TGTGCCACCGACCGACAGGGGGCTTGGTATGAGCAGTTCTTC
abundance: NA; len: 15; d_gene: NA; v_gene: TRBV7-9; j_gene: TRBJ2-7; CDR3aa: CASSLGTSALYEQYF; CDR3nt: TGTGCCAGCAGCTTGGGGACGTCCGCGCTCTACGAGCAGTACTTC
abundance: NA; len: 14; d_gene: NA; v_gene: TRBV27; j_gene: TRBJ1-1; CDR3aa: CASSLIGGNTEAFF; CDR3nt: TGTGCCAGCAGTTTAATCGGGGGGAACACTGAAGCTTTCTTT
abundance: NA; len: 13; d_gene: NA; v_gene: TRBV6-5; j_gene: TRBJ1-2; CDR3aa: CASSFYTGYGYTF; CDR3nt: TGTGCCAGCAGTTTCTATACAGGCTATGGCTACACCTTC
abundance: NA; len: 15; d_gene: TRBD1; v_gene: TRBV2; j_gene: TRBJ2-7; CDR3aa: CASSESVGQSYEQYF; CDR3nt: TGTGCCAGCAGTGAATCGGTGGGACAGAGCTACGAGCAGTACTTC
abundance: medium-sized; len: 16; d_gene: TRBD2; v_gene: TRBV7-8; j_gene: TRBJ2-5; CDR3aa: CASSLGTSGRKETQYF; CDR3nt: TGTGCCAGCAGCTTAGGGACTAGCGGGAGGAAAGAGACCCAGTACTTC
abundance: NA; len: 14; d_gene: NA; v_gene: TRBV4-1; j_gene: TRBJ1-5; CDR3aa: CASSQDFANQPQHF; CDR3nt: TGCGCCAGCAGCCAAGATTTCGCCAATCAGCCCCAGCATTTT
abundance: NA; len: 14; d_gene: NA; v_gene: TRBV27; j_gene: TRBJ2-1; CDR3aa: CASSLAEGHNEQFF; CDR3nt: TGTGCCAGCAGTTTGGCAGAGGGACACAATGAGCAGTTCTTC
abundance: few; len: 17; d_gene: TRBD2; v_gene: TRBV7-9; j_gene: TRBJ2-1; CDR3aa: CASSTQDSGTSYNEQFF; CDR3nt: TGTGCCAGCAGCACCCAGGATAGCGGGACCTCCTACAATGAGCAGTTCTTC
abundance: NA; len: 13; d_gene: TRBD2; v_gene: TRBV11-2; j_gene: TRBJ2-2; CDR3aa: CASSHGGAGELFF; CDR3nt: TGTGCCAGCAGCCACGGGGGGGCCGGGGAGCTGTTTTTT
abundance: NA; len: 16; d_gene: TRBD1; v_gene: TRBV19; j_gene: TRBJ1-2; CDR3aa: CASSIDNGTGDYGYTF; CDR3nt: TGTGCCAGTAGTATAGATAACGGGACAGGGGACTATGGCTACACCTTC
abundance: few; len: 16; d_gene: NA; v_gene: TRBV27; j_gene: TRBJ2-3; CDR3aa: CASSLWAPLASDTQYF; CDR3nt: TGTGCCAGCAGTTTATGGGCACCACTAGCTTCAGATACGCAGTATTTT
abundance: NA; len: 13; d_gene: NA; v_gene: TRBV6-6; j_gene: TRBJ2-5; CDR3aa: CASSYSPQETQYF; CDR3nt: TGTGCCAGCAGTTATTCCCCACAAGAGACCCAGTACTTC
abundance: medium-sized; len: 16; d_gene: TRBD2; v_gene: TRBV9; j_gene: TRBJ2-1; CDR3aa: CASSPQGLAGNREQFF; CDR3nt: TGTGCCAGCAGCCCCCAGGGACTAGCGGGAAATCGTGAGCAGTTCTTC
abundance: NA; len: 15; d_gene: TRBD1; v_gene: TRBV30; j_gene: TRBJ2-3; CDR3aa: CAYDAWTGGTDTQYF; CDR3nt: TGTGCCTATGACGCGTGGACAGGGGGGACAGATACGCAGTATTTT
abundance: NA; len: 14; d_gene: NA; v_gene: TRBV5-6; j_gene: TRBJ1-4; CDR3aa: CASSSWPPGSKLFF; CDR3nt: TGTGCCAGCAGCTCCTGGCCCCCGGGGTCAAAACTGTTTTTT
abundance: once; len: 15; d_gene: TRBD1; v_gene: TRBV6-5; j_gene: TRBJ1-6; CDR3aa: CASSLGQGFRSPLHF; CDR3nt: TGTGCCAGCAGTCTGGGACAGGGATTTAGGTCACCCCTCCACTTT
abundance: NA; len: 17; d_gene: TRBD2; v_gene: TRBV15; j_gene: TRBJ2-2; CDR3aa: CATPAGGDHYNTGELFF; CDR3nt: TGTGCCACCCCGGCGGGGGGGGACCACTACAACACCGGGGAGCTGTTTTTT
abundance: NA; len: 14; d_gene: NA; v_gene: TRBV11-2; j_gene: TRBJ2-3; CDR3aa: CASSPDSSTDTQYF; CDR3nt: TGTGCCAGCAGCCCCGATAGTAGCACAGATACGCAGTATTTT
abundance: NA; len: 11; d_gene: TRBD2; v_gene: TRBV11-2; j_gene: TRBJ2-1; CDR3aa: CASSPGGEQFF; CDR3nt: TGTGCCAGCAGCCCCGGGGGGGAGCAGTTCTTC